This T cell receptor (beta chain) was obtained from a study of shared clonotypes between healthy human individuals. Study details: In total, the donors were two women and three men aged 18 to 49.

Over several immunoSEQ plates, each subset's genomic DNA was distributed in even portions. Replicate PCRs for unsorted PBMC used around 270 ng DNA (roughly 30,000 T cell genomes). Profiled with immunoSEQ multiplex PCR; TCRdb holds only in-frame clones, not every one. The repertoire holds about 510,000 clones, with about four fifths as singletons. Study conclusions and caveats: Clonotype sharing levels among donors were expected to vary with sequencing depth.

About this clone itself: Its antigen is unidentified.

The sequence was collected from a woman in her forties in good health. Some clones in this sample may be carry-over from other donors' samples. The sample comprised PBMCs.

The CDR3 loop reads CASSKAGQQETQYF. The CDR3 DNA is TGTGCCAGCAGCAAAGCGGGACAGCAAGAGACCCAGTACTTC. This chain uses TRBV21-1 with TRBJ2-5; the tabulated D call, TRBD1, remains unverified against the DNA. TRBV21-1 is a documented pseudogene. The CDR3 extends over 14 amino acids.